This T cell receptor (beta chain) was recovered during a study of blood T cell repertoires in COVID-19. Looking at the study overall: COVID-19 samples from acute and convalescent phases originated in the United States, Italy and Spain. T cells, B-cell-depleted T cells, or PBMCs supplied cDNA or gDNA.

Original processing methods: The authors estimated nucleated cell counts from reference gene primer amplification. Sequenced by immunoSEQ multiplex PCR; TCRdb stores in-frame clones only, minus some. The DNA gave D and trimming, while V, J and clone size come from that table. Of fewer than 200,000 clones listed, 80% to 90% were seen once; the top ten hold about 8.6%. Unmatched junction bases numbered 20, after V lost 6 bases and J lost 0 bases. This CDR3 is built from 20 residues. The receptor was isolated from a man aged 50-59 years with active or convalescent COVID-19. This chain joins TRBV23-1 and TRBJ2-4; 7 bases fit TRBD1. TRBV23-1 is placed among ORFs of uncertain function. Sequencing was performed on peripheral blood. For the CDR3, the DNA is TGCGCCAGCAGCCTTTCATCGACAGGGCCCGGAGCAGTAGCCAAAAACATTCAGTACTTC. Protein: CASSLSSTGPGAVAKNIQYF.